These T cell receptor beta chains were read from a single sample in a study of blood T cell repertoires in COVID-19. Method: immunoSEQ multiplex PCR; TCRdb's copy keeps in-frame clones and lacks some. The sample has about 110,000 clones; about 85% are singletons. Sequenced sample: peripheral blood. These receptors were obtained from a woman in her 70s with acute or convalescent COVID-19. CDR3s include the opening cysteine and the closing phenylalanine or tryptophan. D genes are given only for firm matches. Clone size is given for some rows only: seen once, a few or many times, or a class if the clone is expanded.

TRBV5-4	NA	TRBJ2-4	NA	CASSLDRNIQYF	TGTGCCAGCAGCCTGGACAGAAACATTCAGTACTTC
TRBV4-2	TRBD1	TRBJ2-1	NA	CASSQEGAGGFNEQFF	TGTGCCAGCAGCCAAGAAGGGGCAGGGGGCTTCAATGAGCAGTTCTTC
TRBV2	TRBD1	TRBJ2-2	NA	CAGAGTVTGELFF	TGTGCCGGTGCCGGGACAGTTACCGGGGAGCTGTTTTTT
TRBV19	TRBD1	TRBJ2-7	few	CASSPRGQGYHEQYF	TGTGCCAGTAGCCCTAGGGGACAGGGATACCACGAGCAGTACTTC
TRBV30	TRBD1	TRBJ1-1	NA	CAWITGGGTEAFF	TGTGCCTGGATCACAGGGGGAGGAACTGAAGCTTTCTTT
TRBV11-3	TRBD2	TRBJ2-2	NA	CASGEGPQTGELFF	TGTGCCTCGGGGGAGGGCCCGCAGACCGGGGAGCTGTTTTTT
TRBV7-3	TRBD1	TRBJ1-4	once	CASSPRRDRGRTNEKLFF	TGTGCCAGCAGCCCCCGGCGGGACAGGGGAAGAACTAATGAAAAACTGTTTTTT
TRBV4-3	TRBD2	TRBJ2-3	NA	CASSQERSGTRTDTQYF	TGCGCCAGCAGCCAAGAGCGGAGTGGGACTAGGACAGATACGCAGTATTTT
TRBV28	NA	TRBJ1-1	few	CASSLMSGAEAFF	TGTGCCAGCAGTTTAATGTCCGGGGCTGAAGCTTTCTTT
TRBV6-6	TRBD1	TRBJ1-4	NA	CASTTGGKLFF	TGTGCCAGCACAACAGGGGGGAAACTGTTTTTT
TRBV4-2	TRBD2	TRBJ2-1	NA	CASSLGLALVEQFF	TGTGCCAGCAGCCTGGGACTAGCCTTGGTTGAGCAGTTCTTC
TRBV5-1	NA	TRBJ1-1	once	CASSFSLKTVAFF	TGCGCCAGCAGCTTCTCACTCAAAACGGTAGCTTTCTTT
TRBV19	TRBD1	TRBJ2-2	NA	CASSTRTGLNTGELFF	TGTGCCAGTAGTACAAGGACAGGGTTGAACACCGGGGAGCTGTTTTTT
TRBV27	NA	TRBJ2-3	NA	CASSEAGVNTQYF	TGTGCCAGCTCCGAGGCAGGGGTAAATACGCAGTATTTT
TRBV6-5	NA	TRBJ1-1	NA	CASSLRRGFMNTEAFF	TGTGCCAGCAGTTTGCGCAGAGGGTTCATGAACACTGAAGCTTTCTTT
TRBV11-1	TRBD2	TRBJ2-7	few	CASSPGLAGYEQYF	TGTGCCAGCAGCCCCGGACTAGCGGGGTACGAGCAGTACTTC
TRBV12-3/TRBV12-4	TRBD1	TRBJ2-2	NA	CASRHRGPGELFF	TGTGCCAGCAGGCACAGGGGGCCCGGGGAGCTGTTTTTT
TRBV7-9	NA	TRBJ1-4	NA	CASSDNVGQSEKLFF	TGTGCCAGCAGCGATAATGTCGGACAGTCGGAAAAACTGTTTTTT
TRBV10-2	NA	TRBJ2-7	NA	CASTGWSYEQYF	TGCGCCAGCACGGGATGGTCCTACGAGCAGTACTTC
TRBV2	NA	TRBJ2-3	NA	CASSRVADTDTQYF	TGTGCCAGCAGTCGTGTAGCGGATACAGATACGCAGTATTTT
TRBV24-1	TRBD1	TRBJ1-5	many	CATSDSRQGPSNQPQHF	TGTGCCACCAGTGATTCTCGACAGGGACCCAGCAATCAGCCCCAGCATTTT
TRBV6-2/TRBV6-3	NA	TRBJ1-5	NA	CASSYSLMQPQHF	TGTGCCAGCAGTTACTCTCTTATGCAGCCCCAGCATTTT